Listed below are T cell receptor beta chains from one sample, sequenced in a study of shared clonotypes between healthy human individuals. Method: immunoSEQ multiplex PCR; TCRdb's copy keeps in-frame clones and lacks some. Of some 2,000,000 clones listed, about 95% are singletons. Sequences were obtained from naive CD8+ T cells sorted from blood. The receptors here all came from a man aged 18 to 30 in good health. Both conserved end residues are part of each CDR3. Each record gives: D gene, clone size, V gene, J gene, CDR3 DNA, CDR3 protein. The D gene is left open where the match is weak. Not all rows give a size; the values are once, few, many and, for expanded clones, a class.

>.|.|TRBV29-1|TRBJ2-4
TGCAGCGGATTGCTTTGGGACAAAAACATTCAGTACTTC
CSGLLWDKNIQYF
>.|.|TRBV4-3|TRBJ2-1
TGCGCCAGCAGCCAAGATTGGGGGAACAATGAGCAGTTCTTC
CASSQDWGNNEQFF
>.|.|TRBV5-6|TRBJ2-4
TGTGCCAGCAGCTTGGCCCTCGGGGGTCGGAACATTCAGTACTTC
CASSLALGGRNIQYF
>TRBD1|.|TRBV7-9|TRBJ1-1
TGTGCCAGCAGCTCGGCCCAGGGGGGCCAAATGAACACTGAAGCTTTCTTT
CASSSAQGGQMNTEAFF
>.|.|TRBV5-6|TRBJ1-2
TGTGCCAGCAGCTTCTGGAACTCGCACTCAACCCTCCCTCTCTATGGCTACACCTTC
CASSFWNSHSTLPLYGYTF
>TRBD1|.|TRBV9|TRBJ1-5
TGTGCCAGCAGCGTGGGTACAGGGGCGGATCAGCCCCAGCATTTT
CASSVGTGADQPQHF
>.|.|TRBV7-2|TRBJ2-7
TGTGCCAGCAGCTTCGAGGGATTTTCCTACGAGCAGTACTTC
CASSFEGFSYEQYF
>.|.|TRBV11-2|TRBJ2-5
TGTGCCAGCAGCATCCAGCGCTCCCAAGAGACCCAGTACTTC
CASSIQRSQETQYF
>.|.|TRBV4-1|TRBJ2-7
TGCGCCAGCAGCCCCCCTCCCTTCTACGAGCAGTACTTC
CASSPPPFYEQYF
>TRBD1|.|TRBV11-2|TRBJ1-6
TGTGCCAGCAGCCCCGGGACAGGGTATTCACCCCTCCACTTT
CASSPGTGYSPLHF
>.|.|TRBV19|TRBJ2-4
TGTGCCAGTAGTATTTTGGGGGCAGGGTTCGGAAACATTCAGTACTTC
CASSILGAGFGNIQYF
>TRBD2|once|TRBV19|TRBJ2-7
TGTGCCAGTAGTGAGGGACTATCTTACGAGCAGTACTTC
CASSEGLSYEQYF
>.|.|TRBV2|TRBJ1-1
TGTGCCAGCAGTGAATCGAGGACAGTTATGAACACTGAAGCTTTCTTT
CASSESRTVMNTEAFF
>.|.|TRBV11-2|TRBJ2-3
TGTGCCAGCAGCTTAGCTGCTGGGGCTAGCGCCCTCACAGATACGCAGTATTTT
CASSLAAGASALTDTQYF
>TRBD2|once|TRBV30|TRBJ2-7
TGTGCCTGGAGTATGTGGGGGGGATACGAGCAGTACTTC
CAWSMWGGYEQYF
>TRBD1|.|TRBV4-1|TRBJ1-4
TGCGCCAGCAGCCATGAAACGGGGACAGCAACTAATGAAAAACTGTTTTTT
CASSHETGTATNEKLFF
>.|.|TRBV6-1|TRBJ1-1
TGTGCCAGCAGTGAATGGTGGCTAGGAGCTTTCTTT
CASSEWWLGAFF
>TRBD1|.|TRBV28|TRBJ1-1
TGTGCCAGCAGACCCGGACAGGGGAGCACTGAAGCTTTCTTT
CASRPGQGSTEAFF
>TRBD2|.|TRBV4-1|TRBJ2-1
TGCGCCAGCAGCCACGCGCCCGGGACTAGCGGGTCCGATGAGCAGTTCTTC
CASSHAPGTSGSDEQFF
>TRBD1|.|TRBV5-6|TRBJ2-7
TGTGCCAGCAGCCCCGGACAGGGGCTCCTCTCCTACGAGCAGTACTTC
CASSPGQGLLSYEQYF
>.|.|TRBV4-3|TRBJ2-2
TGCGCCAGCAGCCACGGGAGGAACACCGGGGAGCTGTTTTTT
CASSHGRNTGELFF
>TRBD2|.|TRBV4-3|TRBJ2-7
TGCGCCAGCAGCCAGCGGGCGGGAGGGCCTAACGAGCAGTACTTC
CASSQRAGGPNEQYF
>.|.|TRBV30|TRBJ2-5
TGTGCCTGGAGTAAAGGGTTGGGAGAGACCCAGTACTTC
CAWSKGLGETQYF
>TRBD2|.|TRBV4-1|TRBJ2-3
TGCGCCAGCAGCCAAGTCGGACTAGCGGGGGGACTCACAGATACGCAGTATTTT
CASSQVGLAGGLTDTQYF
>.|.|TRBV2|TRBJ2-1
TGTGCCAGCCTGAAGACTAATGAGCAGTTCTTC
CASLKTNEQFF
>.|once|TRBV15|TRBJ2-5
TGTGCCACCAGCAGAGATTTGGGTAGTTTGGAGACCCAGTACTTC
CATSRDLGSLETQYF
>.|.|TRBV5-1|TRBJ2-5
TGCGCCAGCAGCTTGATTGGGGACCAAGAGACCCAGTACTTC
CASSLIGDQETQYF
>.|.|TRBV6-1|TRBJ2-7
TGTGCCAGCAGTGACGCGACAGCGACCTACGAGCAGTACTTC
CASSDATATYEQYF
>.|.|TRBV7-6|TRBJ1-1
TGTGCCAGCAGCGAGCGGACGATGAACACTGAAGCTTTCTTT
CASSERTMNTEAFF
>TRBD2|.|TRBV6-5|TRBJ2-3
TGTGCCAGCAATTCGACTAGCGGGAGTACAGATACGCAGTATTTT
CASNSTSGSTDTQYF
>.|once|TRBV11-2|TRBJ1-4
TGTGCCAGCAGTGACGGTTATAATGAAAAACTGTTTTTT
CASSDGYNEKLFF
>.|.|TRBV6-5|TRBJ2-1
TGTGCCAGCAGCAGACTAGGGGGCAATGAGCAGTTCTTC
CASSRLGGNEQFF
>.|.|TRBV27|TRBJ2-3
TGTGCCAGCAGTCCCCGACTCCCGGGTACGCAGTATTTT
CASSPRLPGTQYF
>.|.|TRBV7-7|TRBJ2-2
TGTGCTAGCAGCTTAGCAGGCACCGGGGAGCTGTTTTTT
CASSLAGTGELFF
>TRBD1|.|TRBV19|TRBJ2-7
TGTGCCAGTAGTGGTCCGAGTAAGCTACCGGGGACAGGGTTCAACGAGCAGTACTTC
CASSGPSKLPGTGFNEQYF
>.|.|TRBV9|TRBJ1-2
TGTGCCAGCAGCGTAGTTGGCAGTAACTATGGCTACACCTTC
CASSVVGSNYGYTF
>.|.|TRBV29-1|TRBJ2-5
TGCAGCGTTGAGGCGCCCGGGTTCCAAGAGACCCAGTACTTC
CSVEAPGFQETQYF
>.|.|TRBV7-9|TRBJ1-1
TGTGCCAGCAGCTCCGGTTCCACTGAAGCTTTCTTT
CASSSGSTEAFF
>TRBD2|once|TRBV10-1|TRBJ2-3
TGCGCCAGCAGTGATTCTAGCGGGGGGGCCGATACGCAGTATTTT
CASSDSSGGADTQYF
>.|.|TRBV28|TRBJ1-5
TGTGCCAGCAGTTTGAAGGGGACCCTTAGCAATCAGCCCCAGCATTTT
CASSLKGTLSNQPQHF
>TRBD1|.|TRBV11-2|TRBJ1-1
TGTGCCAGCAGTTTCGACAGGGGTGAAGCTTTCTTT
CASSFDRGEAFF
>TRBD1|.|TRBV6-5|TRBJ1-5
TGTGCCAGCAGCCCGACAGGGGGCGGTTATCAGCCCCAGCATTTT
CASSPTGGGYQPQHF
>TRBD2|.|TRBV5-4|TRBJ2-1
TGTGCCAGCAGCTACTATAGAACTAGCGGGGGCGGGTACAATGAGCAGTTCTTC
CASSYYRTSGGGYNEQFF
>TRBD2|.|TRBV13|TRBJ2-1
TGTGCCAGCAGCCCTTTAGCGGGAGGGTGGGAGCAGTTCTTC
CASSPLAGGWEQFF
>.|.|TRBV29-1|TRBJ1-1
TGCAGCGTTGAAGGAGTTAGGGGGAACACTGAAGCTTTCTTT
CSVEGVRGNTEAFF
>.|.|TRBV6-6|TRBJ2-7
TGTGCCAGCACAGGGTACTCCCCTCTCGAGCAGTACTTC
CASTGYSPLEQYF
>.|.|TRBV5-6|TRBJ2-7
TGTGCCAGCAGCTTCGTCTACGAGCAGTACTTC
CASSFVYEQYF
>.|.|TRBV15|TRBJ2-2
TGTGCCACCAGCAGAGATCTCCTGACTAACACCGGGGAGCTGTTTTTT
CATSRDLLTNTGELFF
>.|.|TRBV4-1|TRBJ1-2
TGCGCCAGCAGCCCGTTGGTACAGGGCTATGGCTACACCTTC
CASSPLVQGYGYTF
>.|.|TRBV6-4|TRBJ1-1
TGTGCCAGCAGTGACGTTCCCTTCCCGGGGAACACTGAAGCTTTCTTT
CASSDVPFPGNTEAFF
>.|.|TRBV9|TRBJ2-3
TGTGCCAGCAGCGAGGGGGGGAACACAGATACGCAGTATTTT
CASSEGGNTDTQYF
>.|.|TRBV6-1|TRBJ1-2
TGTGCCAGCAGTGAAGGAACAGGGATCGTCTATGGCTACACCTTC
CASSEGTGIVYGYTF
>.|.|TRBV4-1|TRBJ2-3
TGCGCCAGCAGCCAAGAAGTTCTGGCAGATACGCAGTATTTT
CASSQEVLADTQYF
>.|.|TRBV5-6|TRBJ1-6
TGTGCCAGCAGCTTGTCACCCTCAGGGGCCTCACCCCTCCACTTT
CASSLSPSGASPLHF